This T cell receptor (beta chain) was captured by sequencing in a study of control samples from healthy donors and cancer patients. V was shortened by 1 base and J by 2 bases, with 8 bases between the two germline ends. Germline V lookup: CDR1 PRHDT, CDR2 FYEKMQ (reference sequence). The CDR3 runs to 15 residues. The protocol was immunoSEQ multiplex PCR, while the TCRdb copy is restricted to in-frame clones and leaves out a portion. The data hold 150,000 or so clones, with 80% to 95% observed a single time. Sequences were obtained from blood. This chain connects TRBV13 to TRBJ2-2, with no clear D. This clonotype was obtained from a man younger than 35 in good health. The CDR3 DNA is TGTGCCAGCAGCTTAGCCAGTCTTAACACCGGGGAGCTGTTTTTT. Translated, it gives CASSLASLNTGELFF. Using reference TRBV13 and TRBJ2-2 for the parts outside the CDR3, the full variable domain is AAGVIQSPRHLIKEKRETATLKCYPIPRHDTVYWYQQGPGQDPQFLISFYEKMQSDKGSIPDRFSAQQFSDYHSELNMSSLELGDSALYFCASSLASLNTGELFFGEGSRLTVL.